What follows describes a single T cell receptor (beta chain). As yet, its antigen is unknown. CDR1 and CDR2 (germline): SGHTA, FQGNSA. V was shortened by 2 bases and J by 13 bases, with 12 bases between the two germline ends. The CDR3 contains 12 residues. The data were taken from a study of beta chain features in type 1 diabetes. The wider study: Age, gender and cell yields were alike across patients and healthy donors.

Study-wide points: Type 1 diabetes patients showed a moderate but significant shortening of TCRB CDR3s in all four CD4+ subsets. The study found fewer insertions and more deletions at VDJ junctions in type 1 diabetes patients.

Expressed TCRB transcripts were sequenced because the isolated RNA had all been reverse transcribed beforehand. Profiled with immunoSEQ multiplex PCR; TCRdb holds only in-frame clones, not every one. The sample lists approximately 730,000 clones, 13% occurring once. V gene TRBV7-2 combines with J gene TRBJ2-1; D gene ambiguous. Sequenced input: naive CD4+ T cells from blood. The sequence was collected from a young man with type 1 diabetes. CDR3 sequence: CASSLQTILQFF. CDR3 sequence (DNA): TGTGCCAGCAGCTTACAGACCATTCTCCAGTTCTTC.